This T cell receptor (beta chain) was retrieved from a study of T cell repertoires in cytomegalovirus infection. In the study overall: It was the public TCR beta signatures that indicated both CMV infection and matching HLA type. The study, taken as a whole, reports: Summed frequency of shared TCR beta families picked out CMV carriers who also had the relevant HLA. Ex vivo, HLA-C-restricted CMV-specific TCR beta clonotypes prevailed over the rest of the response.

CDR1 and CDR2 (germline): SGHNT, YYREEE (reference sequence). This CDR3 has 16 residues. TCRdb reanalysed the reads using MiXCR and keeps one entry per CDR3 protein. The repertoire consists of about 76,000 distinct CDR3 sequences, with roughly 3.5% occurring once and the leading ten covering 4.6%. In the case of this clonotype: Its antigen remains unknown. One end of the junction is discordant with germline, which a read error may explain.

The sequence was obtained from a human donor in good health (CMV status not recorded). Some clones in this sample may be carry-over from other donors' samples. Sequencing was performed on PBMCs. V usage is TRBV5-4 and J usage is TRBJ1-6, with unresolved D. The CDR3 here is CASSLCSMGTNSPLRF. The CDR3 coding sequence is TGTGCCAGCAGCCTTTGCTCCATGGGCACTAATTCACCCCTCCGCTTT.